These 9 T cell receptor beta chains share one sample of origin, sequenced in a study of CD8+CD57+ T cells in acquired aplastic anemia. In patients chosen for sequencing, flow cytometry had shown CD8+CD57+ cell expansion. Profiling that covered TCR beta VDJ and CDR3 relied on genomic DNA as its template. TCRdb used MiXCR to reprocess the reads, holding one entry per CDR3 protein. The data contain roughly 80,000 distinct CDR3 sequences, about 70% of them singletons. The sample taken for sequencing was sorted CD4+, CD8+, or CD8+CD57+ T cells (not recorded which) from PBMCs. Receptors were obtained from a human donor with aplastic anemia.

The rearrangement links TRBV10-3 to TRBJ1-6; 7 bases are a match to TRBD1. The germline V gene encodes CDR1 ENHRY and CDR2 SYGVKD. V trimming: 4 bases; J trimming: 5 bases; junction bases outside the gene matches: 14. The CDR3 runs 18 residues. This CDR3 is CAISAGTDPLQHNSPLHF. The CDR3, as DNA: TGTGCCATCAGTGCCGGGACAGACCCCCTACAGCATAATTCACCCCTCCACTTT.

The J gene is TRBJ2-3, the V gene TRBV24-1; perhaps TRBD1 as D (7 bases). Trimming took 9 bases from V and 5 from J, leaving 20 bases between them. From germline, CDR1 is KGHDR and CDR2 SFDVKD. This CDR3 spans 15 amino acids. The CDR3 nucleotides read TGTGCCACCGGTCAACCAGGGGGGTCGGGAGATACGCAGTATTTT. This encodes CATGQPGGSGDTQYF.

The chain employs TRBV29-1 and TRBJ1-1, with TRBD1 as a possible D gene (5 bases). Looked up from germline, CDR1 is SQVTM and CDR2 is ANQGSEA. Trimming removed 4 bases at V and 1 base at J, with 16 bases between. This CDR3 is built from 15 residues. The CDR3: CSVGHPDIWNTEAFF. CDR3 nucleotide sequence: TGCAGCGTTGGTCATCCGGACATATGGAACACTGAAGCTTTCTTT.

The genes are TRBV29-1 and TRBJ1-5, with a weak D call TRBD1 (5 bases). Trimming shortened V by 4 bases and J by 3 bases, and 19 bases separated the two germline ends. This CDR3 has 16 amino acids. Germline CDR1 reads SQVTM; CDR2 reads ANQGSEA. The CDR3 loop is CSVGGLGEGYNQPQHF. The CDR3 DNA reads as TGCAGCGTTGGGGGGTTGGGGGAGGGTTACAATCAGCCCCAGCATTTT.

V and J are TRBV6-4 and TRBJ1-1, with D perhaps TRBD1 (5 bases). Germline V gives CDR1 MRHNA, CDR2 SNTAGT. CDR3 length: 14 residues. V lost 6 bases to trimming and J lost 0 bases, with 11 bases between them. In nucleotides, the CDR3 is TGTGCCAGCAGCACCGGGACTATGAACACTGAAGCTTTCTTT. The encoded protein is CASSTGTMNTEAFF.

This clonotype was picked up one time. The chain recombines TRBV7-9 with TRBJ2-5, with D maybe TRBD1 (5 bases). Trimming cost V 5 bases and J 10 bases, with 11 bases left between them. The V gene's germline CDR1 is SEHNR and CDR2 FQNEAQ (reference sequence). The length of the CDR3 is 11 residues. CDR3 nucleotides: TGTGCCAGCAGCCCAACGCAGGGCCAGTACTTC. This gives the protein CASSPTQGQYF. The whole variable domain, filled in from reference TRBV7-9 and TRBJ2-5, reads DTGVSQNPRHKITKRGQNVTFRCDPISEHNRLYWYRQTLGQGPEFLTYFQNEAQLEKSRLLSDRFSAERPKGSFSTLEIQRTEQGDSAMYLCASSPTQGQYFGPGTRLLVL.

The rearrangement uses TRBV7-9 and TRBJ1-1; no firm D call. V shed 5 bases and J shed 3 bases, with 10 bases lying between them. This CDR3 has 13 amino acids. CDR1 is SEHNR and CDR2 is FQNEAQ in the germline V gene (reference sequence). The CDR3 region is CASSQPGDTEAFF. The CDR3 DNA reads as TGTGCCAGCAGCCAACCTGGGGACACTGAAGCTTTCTTT.

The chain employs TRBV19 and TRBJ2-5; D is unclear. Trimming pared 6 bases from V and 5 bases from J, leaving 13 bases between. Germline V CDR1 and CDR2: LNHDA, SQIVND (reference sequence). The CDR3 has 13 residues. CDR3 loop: CASSLLGSETQYF. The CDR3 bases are TGTGCCAGTAGCCTCCTCGGCTCGGAGACCCAGTACTTC.

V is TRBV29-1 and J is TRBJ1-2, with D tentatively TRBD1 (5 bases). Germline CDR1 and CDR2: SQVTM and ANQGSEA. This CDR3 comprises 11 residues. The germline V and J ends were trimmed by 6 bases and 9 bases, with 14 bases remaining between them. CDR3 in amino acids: CSVGGGGSYTF. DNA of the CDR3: TGCAGCGTCGGGGGGGGTGGTAGCTACACCTTC. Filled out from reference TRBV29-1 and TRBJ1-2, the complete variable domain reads SAVISQKPSRDICQRGTSLTIQCQVDSQVTMMFWYRQQPGQSLTLIATANQGSEATYESGFVIDKFPISRPNLTFSTLTVSNMSPEDSSIYLCSVGGGGSYTFGSGTRLTVV.